The sample holds many counts of the clone carrying this TCR beta chain. The antigen is unknown. The data were taken from a study of metastatic and nonmetastatic thyroid tumors. Study-wide background: Repertoire data that came from the blood and tumor or nodule tissue of malignant and benign thyroid patients were compared. Whole-study results and caveats: A significant increase in TCR beta diversity was reportedly seen in malignant thyroid tumors relative to benign nodules, in blood and tumor.

Not a single patient had been given any form of treatment at any point before undergoing thyroid surgery. Trimming at V came to 6 bases and at J to 5 bases, leaving 10 bases not matched to a gene. Germline assignment: CDR1 SQVTM and CDR2 ANQGSEA. This CDR3 is built from 15 residues. Authors' analysis steps: The study's classifier, a distant-metastasis tool for papillary thyroid cancer, was built using CDR3 differences across clinicopathological groups. TCRdb re-called clones via MiXCR from the PCR reads. These V and J calls derive from TCRdb rather than the authors' analysis. The sample yields 30,000 to 35,000 clones, less than 30% seen once.

This TCR was sampled from a female donor with papillary thyroid cancer or a benign thyroid nodule (not recorded which). Some clones in this sample may be carry-over from other donors' samples. Sequenced: blood. The chain recombines TRBV29-1 with TRBJ2-1, with TRBD2 identical over 10 bases. CDR3 in DNA: TGCAGCGTGAATCCCGGGACTAGCGATCACAATGAGCAGTTCTTC. Translation gives CSVNPGTSDHNEQFF.